This entry is about one T cell receptor (beta chain). Its target is not known. The sample belongs to a study of graft-versus-host responses after intestinal transplantation. Study summary: Multivisceral, liver-intestinal, or isolated intestinal grafts went to recipients. Tacrolimus and steroids were given for around 3 years to all recipients after anti-thymocyte globulin induction. Study conclusions and caveats: Allografts of patients with graft-donor T cell macrochimerism showed high graft-versus-host to host-versus-graft clone ratios.

Generated by immunoSEQ multiplex PCR, the TCRdb table keeps only in-frame clones and is missing some. The sample has about 23,000 clones, around nine tenths seen once. Sequencing used PBMCs, obtained around 38 days after intestinal transplant. The TCR comes from a human patient who received an intestinal transplant, so some T cells may come from the graft donor.

The CDR3 DNA sequence: TGTGCCAGCAGTGAAGGTCTAGCGGGAGTATATAGTGAGCAGTTCTTC. It translates to CASSEGLAGVYSEQFF. The chain employs TRBV2 and TRBJ2-1, with 10 bases matching TRBD2. Trimming removed 1 base from V and 9 bases from J; junction bases left unmatched: 9. The CDR3 consists of 16 residues. The V gene's germline CDR1 is SNHLY and CDR2 FYNNEI.